This TCR beta chain originates from a study of control samples from healthy donors and cancer patients. Measured with immunoSEQ multiplex PCR; TCRdb has only the in-frame clones, and not every one. The sample carries 150,000 to 200,000 clones, roughly 91% recorded once. Germline V gives CDR1 SNHLY, CDR2 FYNNEI. Trimming took 6 bases from V and 6 from J; bases not matched to a gene: 4. The CDR3 length is 13 residues. A note on this clone: Other DNA sequences in the same sample also yield this CDR3.

Material for sequencing was blood. The clonotype was recovered from a woman in her 30s in good health. The J gene is TRBJ1-5, the V gene TRBV2, with 8 positions matching TRBD1. CDR3 in amino acids: CASSGQGGQPQHF. The CDR3 region has the DNA TGTGCCAGCAGCGGACAGGGAGGTCAGCCCCAGCATTTT.